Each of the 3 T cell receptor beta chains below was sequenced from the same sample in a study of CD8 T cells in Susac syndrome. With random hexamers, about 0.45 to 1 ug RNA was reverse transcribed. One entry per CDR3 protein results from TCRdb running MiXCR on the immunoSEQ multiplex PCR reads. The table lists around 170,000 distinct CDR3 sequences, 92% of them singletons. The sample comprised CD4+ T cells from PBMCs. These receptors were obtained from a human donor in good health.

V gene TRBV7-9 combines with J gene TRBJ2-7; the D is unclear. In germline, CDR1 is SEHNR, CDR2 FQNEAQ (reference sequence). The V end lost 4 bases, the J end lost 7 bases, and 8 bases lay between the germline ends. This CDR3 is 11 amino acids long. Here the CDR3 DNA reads TGTGCCAGCAGCTCTTCTAGGGAGCAGTACTTC. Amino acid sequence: CASSSSREQYF.

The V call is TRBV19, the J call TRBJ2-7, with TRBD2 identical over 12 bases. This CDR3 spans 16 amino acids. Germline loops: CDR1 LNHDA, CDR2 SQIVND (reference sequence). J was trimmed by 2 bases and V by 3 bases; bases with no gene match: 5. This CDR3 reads CASSMTSGSPPYEQYF. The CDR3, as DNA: TGTGCCAGTAGTATGACTAGCGGGAGCCCTCCCTACGAGCAGTACTTC.

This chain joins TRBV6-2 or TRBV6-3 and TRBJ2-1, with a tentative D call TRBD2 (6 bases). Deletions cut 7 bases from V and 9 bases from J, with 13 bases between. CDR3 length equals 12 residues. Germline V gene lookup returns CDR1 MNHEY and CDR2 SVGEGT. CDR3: CASKPGEGEQFF. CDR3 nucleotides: TGTGCCAGCAAACCGGGAGAAGGTGAGCAGTTCTTC.